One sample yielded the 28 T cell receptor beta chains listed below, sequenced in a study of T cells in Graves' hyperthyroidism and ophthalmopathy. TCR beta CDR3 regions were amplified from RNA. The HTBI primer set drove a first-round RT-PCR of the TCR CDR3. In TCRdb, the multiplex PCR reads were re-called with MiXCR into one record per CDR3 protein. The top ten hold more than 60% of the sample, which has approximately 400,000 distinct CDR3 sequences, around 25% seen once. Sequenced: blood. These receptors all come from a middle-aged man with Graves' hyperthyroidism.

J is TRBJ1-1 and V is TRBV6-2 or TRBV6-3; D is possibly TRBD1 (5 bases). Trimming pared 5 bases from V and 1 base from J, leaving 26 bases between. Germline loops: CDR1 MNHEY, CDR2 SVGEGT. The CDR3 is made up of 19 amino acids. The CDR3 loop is CASSQRGTGGGSGNTEAFF. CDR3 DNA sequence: TGTGCCAGCAGTCAACGCGGGACTGGGGGGGGTAGTGGGAACACTGAAGCTTTCTTT.

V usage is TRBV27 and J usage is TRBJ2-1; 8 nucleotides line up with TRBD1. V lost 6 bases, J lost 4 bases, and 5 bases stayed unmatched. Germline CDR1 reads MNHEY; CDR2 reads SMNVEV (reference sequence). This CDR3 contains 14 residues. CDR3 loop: CASSPGGWYNEQFF. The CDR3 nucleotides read TGTGCCAGCAGCCCAGGGGGCTGGTACAATGAGCAGTTCTTC.

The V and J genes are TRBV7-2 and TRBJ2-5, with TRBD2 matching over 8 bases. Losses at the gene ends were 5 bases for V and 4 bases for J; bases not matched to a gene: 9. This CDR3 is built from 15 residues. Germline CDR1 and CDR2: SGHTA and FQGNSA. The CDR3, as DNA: TGTGCCAGCAGCCCCTCGGGGGGGCTCGGAGAGACCCAGTACTTC. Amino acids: CASSPSGGLGETQYF.

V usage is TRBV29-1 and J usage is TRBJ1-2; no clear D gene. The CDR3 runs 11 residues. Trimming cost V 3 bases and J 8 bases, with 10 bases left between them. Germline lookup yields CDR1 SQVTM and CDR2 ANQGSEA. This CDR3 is CSVDPFLGYTF. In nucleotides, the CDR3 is TGCAGCGTTGACCCATTCTTGGGCTACACCTTC.

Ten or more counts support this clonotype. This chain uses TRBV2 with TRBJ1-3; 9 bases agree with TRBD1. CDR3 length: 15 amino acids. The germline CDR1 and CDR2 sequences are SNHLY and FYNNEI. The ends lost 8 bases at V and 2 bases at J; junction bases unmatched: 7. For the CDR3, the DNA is TGTGCCAGCGCCGGACAGGGGCGCACTGGAAACACCATATATTTT. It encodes CASAGQGRTGNTIYF.

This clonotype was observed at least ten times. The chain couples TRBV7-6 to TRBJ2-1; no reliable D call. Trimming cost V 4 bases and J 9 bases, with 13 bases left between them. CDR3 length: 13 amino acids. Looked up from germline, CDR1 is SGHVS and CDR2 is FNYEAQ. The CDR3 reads CASSSVQSGEQFF. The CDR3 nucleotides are TGTGCCAGCAGCTCAGTCCAGTCGGGTGAGCAGTTCTTC.

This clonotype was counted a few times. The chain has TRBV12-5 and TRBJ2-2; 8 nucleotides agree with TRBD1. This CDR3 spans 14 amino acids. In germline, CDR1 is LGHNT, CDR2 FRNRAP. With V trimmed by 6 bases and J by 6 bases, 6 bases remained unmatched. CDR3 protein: CASGHTGGSGELFF. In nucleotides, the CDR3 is TGTGCTAGTGGCCATACAGGGGGATCCGGGGAGCTGTTTTTT.

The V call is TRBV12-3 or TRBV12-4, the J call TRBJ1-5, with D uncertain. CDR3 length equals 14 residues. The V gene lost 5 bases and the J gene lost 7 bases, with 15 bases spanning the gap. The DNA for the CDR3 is TGTGCCAGCAGTGCCCGTTCGGGAGGACAGCCCCAGCATTTT. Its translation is CASSARSGGQPQHF.

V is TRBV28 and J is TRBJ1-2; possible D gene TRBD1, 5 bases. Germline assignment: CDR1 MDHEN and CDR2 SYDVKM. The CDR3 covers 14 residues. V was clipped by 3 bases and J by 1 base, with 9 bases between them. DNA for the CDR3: TGTGCCAGCAGTTTCCGGGGGTTTAACTATGGCTACACCTTC. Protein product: CASSFRGFNYGYTF.

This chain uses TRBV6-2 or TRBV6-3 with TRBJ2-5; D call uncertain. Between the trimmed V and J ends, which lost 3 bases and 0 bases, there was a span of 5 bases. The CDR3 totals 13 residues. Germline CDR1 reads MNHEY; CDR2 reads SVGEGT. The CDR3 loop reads CASSYRYQETQYF. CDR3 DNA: TGTGCCAGCAGTTATCGGTACCAAGAGACCCAGTACTTC.

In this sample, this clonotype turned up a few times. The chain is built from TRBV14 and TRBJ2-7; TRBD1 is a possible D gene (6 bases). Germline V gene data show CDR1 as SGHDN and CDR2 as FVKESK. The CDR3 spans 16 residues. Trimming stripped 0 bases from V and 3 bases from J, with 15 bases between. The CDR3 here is CASSQDLSGAGYEQYF. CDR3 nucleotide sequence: TGTGCCAGCAGCCAAGATCTGTCAGGGGCTGGCTACGAGCAGTACTTC.

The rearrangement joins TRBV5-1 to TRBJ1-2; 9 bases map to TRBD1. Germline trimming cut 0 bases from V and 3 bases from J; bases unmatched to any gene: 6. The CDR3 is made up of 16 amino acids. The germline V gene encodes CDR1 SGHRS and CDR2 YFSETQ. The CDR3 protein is CASSLAATGGDYGYTF. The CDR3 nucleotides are TGCGCCAGCAGCTTGGCCGCGACAGGGGGGGACTATGGCTACACCTTC.

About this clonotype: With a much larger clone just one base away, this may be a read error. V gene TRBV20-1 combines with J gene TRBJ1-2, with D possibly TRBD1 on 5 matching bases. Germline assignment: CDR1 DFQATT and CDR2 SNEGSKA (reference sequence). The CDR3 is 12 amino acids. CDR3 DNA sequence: TGCAGTGCCAGAGTGCAGGGAGGAGGCTACACCTTC. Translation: CSARVQGGGYTF.

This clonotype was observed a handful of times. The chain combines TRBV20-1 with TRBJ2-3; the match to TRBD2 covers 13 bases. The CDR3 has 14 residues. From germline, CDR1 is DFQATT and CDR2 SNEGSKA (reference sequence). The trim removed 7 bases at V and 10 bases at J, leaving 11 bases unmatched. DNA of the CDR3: TGCAGTGTCCGGACTAGCGGGAGAGGGGCTGCGCAGTATTTT. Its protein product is CSVRTSGRGAAQYF.

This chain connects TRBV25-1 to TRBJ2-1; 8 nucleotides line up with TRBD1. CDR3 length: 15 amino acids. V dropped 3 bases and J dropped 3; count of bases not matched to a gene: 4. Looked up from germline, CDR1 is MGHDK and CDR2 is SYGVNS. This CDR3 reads CASSDGQGYYNEQFF. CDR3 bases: TGTGCCAGCAGTGATGGACAGGGATACTACAATGAGCAGTTCTTC.

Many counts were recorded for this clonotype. The CDR3 loop is CASSQGHGNEQFF. The CDR3, as DNA: TGTGCCAGCAGCCAAGGCCACGGGAATGAGCAGTTCTTC. The chain combines TRBV3-1 with TRBJ2-1; the D is unclear. Germline loops: CDR1 LGHDT, CDR2 YNNKEL (reference sequence). The CDR3 sequence is 13 residues long. Trimming stripped 1 base from V and 7 bases from J, with 8 bases between.

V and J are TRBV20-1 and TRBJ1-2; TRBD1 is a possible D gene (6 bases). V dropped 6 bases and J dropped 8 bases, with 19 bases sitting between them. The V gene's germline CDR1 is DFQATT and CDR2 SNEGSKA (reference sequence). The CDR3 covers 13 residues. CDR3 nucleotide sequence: TGCAGTGCCGGACCAACGGGACATATGGGCTACACCTTC. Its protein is CSAGPTGHMGYTF.

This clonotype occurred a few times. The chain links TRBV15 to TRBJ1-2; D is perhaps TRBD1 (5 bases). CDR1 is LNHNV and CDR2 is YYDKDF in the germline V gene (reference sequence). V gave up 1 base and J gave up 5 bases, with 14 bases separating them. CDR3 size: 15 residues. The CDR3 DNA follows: TGTGCCACCAGCAGAGGGGGCGCGGAGGAGTATGGCTACACCTTC. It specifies CATSRGGAEEYGYTF.

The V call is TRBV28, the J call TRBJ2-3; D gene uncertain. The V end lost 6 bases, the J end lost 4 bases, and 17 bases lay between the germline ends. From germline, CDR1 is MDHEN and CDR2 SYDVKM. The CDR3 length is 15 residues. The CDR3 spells CASRTESLGPDTQYF. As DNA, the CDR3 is TGTGCCAGCAGAACTGAAAGTTTAGGCCCAGATACGCAGTATTTT.

The CDR3 spells CASSAGQGLNIQYF. CDR3 bases: TGTGCCAGCAGCGCGGGACAGGGGTTAAACATTCAGTACTTC. V gene TRBV7-6 combines with J gene TRBJ2-4; 10 nucleotides line up with TRBD1. V lost 5 bases, J lost 6 bases, and 4 bases stayed unmatched. The CDR3 sequence is 14 residues long. The germline V gene has CDR1 SGHVS and CDR2 FNYEAQ. The full variable domain, its missing parts supplied by reference TRBV7-6 and TRBJ2-4, is GAGVSQSPRYKVTKRGQDVALRCDPISGHVSLYWYRQALGQGPEFLTYFNYEAQQDKSGLPNDRFSAERPEGSISTLTIQRTEQRDSAMYRCASSAGQGLNIQYFGAGTRLSVL.

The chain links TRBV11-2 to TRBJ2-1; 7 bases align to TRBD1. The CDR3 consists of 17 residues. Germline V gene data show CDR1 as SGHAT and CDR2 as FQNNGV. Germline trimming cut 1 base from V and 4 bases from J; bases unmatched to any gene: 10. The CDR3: CASSLGELGQKYNEQFF. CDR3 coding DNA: TGTGCCAGCAGCTTAGGGGAACTGGGACAGAAATACAATGAGCAGTTCTTC.

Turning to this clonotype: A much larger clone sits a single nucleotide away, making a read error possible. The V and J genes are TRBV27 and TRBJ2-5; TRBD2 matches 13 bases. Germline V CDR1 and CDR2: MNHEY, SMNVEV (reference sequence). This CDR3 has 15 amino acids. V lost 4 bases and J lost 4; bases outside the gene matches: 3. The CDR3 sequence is CASSWTSGGGETQYF. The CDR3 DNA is TGTGCCAGCAGTTGGACTAGCGGGGGAGGAGAGACCCAGTACTTC.

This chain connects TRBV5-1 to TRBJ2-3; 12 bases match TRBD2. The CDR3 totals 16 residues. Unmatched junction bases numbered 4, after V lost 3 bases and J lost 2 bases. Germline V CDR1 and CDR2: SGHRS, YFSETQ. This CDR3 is CASSWTSGKITDTQYF. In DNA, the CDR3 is TGCGCCAGCAGCTGGACTAGCGGGAAAATCACAGATACGCAGTATTTT.

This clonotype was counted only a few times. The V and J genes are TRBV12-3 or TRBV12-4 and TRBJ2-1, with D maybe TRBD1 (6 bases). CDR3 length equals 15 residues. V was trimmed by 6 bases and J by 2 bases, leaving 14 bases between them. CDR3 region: CASSPGTPTYNEQFF. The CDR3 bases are TGTGCCAGCAGCCCCGGGACACCGACCTACAATGAGCAGTTCTTC.

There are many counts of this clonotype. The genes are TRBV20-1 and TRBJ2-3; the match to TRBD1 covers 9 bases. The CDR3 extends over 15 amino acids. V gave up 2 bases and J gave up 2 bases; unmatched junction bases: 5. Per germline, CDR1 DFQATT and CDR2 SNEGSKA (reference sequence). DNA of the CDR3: TGCAGTGCTAGACCCTACAGGGGGCTCACAGATACGCAGTATTTT. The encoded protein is CSARPYRGLTDTQYF.

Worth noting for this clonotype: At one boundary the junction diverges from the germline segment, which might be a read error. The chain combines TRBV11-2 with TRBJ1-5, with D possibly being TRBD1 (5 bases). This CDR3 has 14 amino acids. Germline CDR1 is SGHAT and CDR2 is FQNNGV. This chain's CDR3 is CASSSAGRKQPRHF. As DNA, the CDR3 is TGTGCCAGCAGTTCAGCAGGGAGAAAACAGCCCCGGCATTTT.

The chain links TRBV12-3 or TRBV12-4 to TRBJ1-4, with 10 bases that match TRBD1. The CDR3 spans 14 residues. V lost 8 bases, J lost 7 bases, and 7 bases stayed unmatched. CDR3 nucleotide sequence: TGTGCCAGCGGGGGACAGGGGCATCGTGAAAAACTGTTTTTT. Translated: CASGGQGHREKLFF.

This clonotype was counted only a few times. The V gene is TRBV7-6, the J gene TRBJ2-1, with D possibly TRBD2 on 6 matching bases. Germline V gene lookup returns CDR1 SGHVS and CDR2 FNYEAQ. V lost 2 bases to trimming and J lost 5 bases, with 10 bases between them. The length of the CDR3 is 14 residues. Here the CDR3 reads CASSLQWGDNEQFF. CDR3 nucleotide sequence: TGTGCCAGCAGCTTACAGTGGGGGGACAATGAGCAGTTCTTC.